Below, 12 T cell receptor beta chains from the same sample are listed, as sequenced in a study of cytomegalovirus exposure and HLA in healthy donors (dated by TCRdb to about 2017). The method was the immunoSEQ multiplex PCR assay. For the multiplex PCR, a mixture combining 60 forward primers for TCR Vbeta segments and 13 reverse primers for TCR Jbeta segments was used. As stored in TCRdb, this immuneACCESS dataset retains in-frame rearrangements with V and J assigned. A fraction of the clones does not appear; measured against another copy, unresolved V genes explain less than half of the discrepancy, and the remainder lacks a known reason. This sample comprises roughly 100,000 clones, 75% of them detected only once. More than 9% of the sample comes from the top ten. Sequenced sample: PBMCs. The receptors shown here come from a man between 45 and 60 years old in good health and CMV-seronegative.

The rearrangement links TRBV5-1 to TRBJ2-5, with TRBD2 matching 7 bases. V lost 4 bases, J lost 5 bases, and 14 bases stayed unmatched. Germline V gives CDR1 SGHRS, CDR2 YFSETQ. The CDR3 contains 16 residues. As DNA, the CDR3 is TGCGCCAGCAGCCAGGCAGGGAGCGGGGTCACGGAGACCCAGTACTTC. Its protein product is CASSQAGSGVTETQYF.

Only one count was recorded for this clone. The rearrangement uses TRBV2 and TRBJ2-3; possible D gene TRBD1, 6 bases. CDR1 and CDR2 from the germline V gene are SNHLY and FYNNEI. The CDR3 is 12 amino acids. Deletions cut 3 bases from V and 6 bases from J, with 7 bases between. The CDR3 reads CASSEGADTQYF. As DNA, the CDR3 is TGTGCCAGCAGTGAGGGGGCGGATACGCAGTATTTT.

This chain links TRBV27 with TRBJ2-1, with D tentatively TRBD2 (7 bases). Germline loops: CDR1 MNHEY, CDR2 SMNVEV (reference sequence). The V and J ends lost 2 bases and 5 bases respectively, with 13 bases between them. The CDR3 has 15 amino acids. The CDR3 spells CASSLRGRANNEQFF. As DNA, the CDR3 is TGTGCCAGCAGTTTAAGGGGGAGGGCCAACAATGAGCAGTTCTTC.

A remark on this clone: Sequence at one end of the junction differs from germline and may be a read error. For the CDR3, the DNA is TGTTCCAGCAGCCTCGCAGACGGCAGAGGTAGCGAGCAGTACTTC. Translating it yields CSSSLADGRGSEQYF. This sequence joins TRBV7-9 and TRBJ2-7; no firm D call. The CDR3 extends over 15 amino acids. Germline V gene lookup returns CDR1 SEHNR and CDR2 FQNEAQ (reference sequence).

The chain combines TRBV4-1 with TRBJ2-7; 7 nucleotides line up with TRBD1. Trimming cost V 2 bases and J 3 bases; bases outside gene matches: 4. Germline loops: CDR1 MGHRA, CDR2 YSYEKL. This CDR3 is 14 amino acids long. DNA of the CDR3: TGCGCCAGCAGCCAATCGGGACAGAGCTACGAGCAGTACTTC. Its translation: CASSQSGQSYEQYF.

As concerns this clone: The same CDR3 can be traced to other DNA sequences in this sample. The chain carries TRBV5-1 and TRBJ2-2; D is unresolved. Trimming stripped 2 bases from V and 0 bases from J, with 5 bases between. Germline values: CDR1 SGHRS, CDR2 YFSETQ. The CDR3 has 14 amino acids. CDR3 residues: CASSLSTNTGELFF. The CDR3 nucleotides are TGCGCCAGCAGCTTATCAACGAACACCGGGGAGCTGTTTTTT.

Turning to this clone: The same CDR3 can be traced to other DNA sequences in this sample. The V gene is TRBV28, the J gene TRBJ2-5; no firm D call. Trimming cost V 4 bases and J 5 bases, with 5 bases left between them. The CDR3 sequence is 11 residues long. Germline V lookup: CDR1 MDHEN, CDR2 SYDVKM. CDR3 sequence: CASSSRETQYF. DNA for the CDR3: TGTGCCAGCAGTTCCCGGGAGACCCAGTACTTC.

The chain recombines TRBV10-3 with TRBJ2-3; maybe TRBD1 (6 bases). Germline V gene sequence: CDR1 ENHRY, CDR2 SYGVKD. The CDR3 consists of 16 residues. V lost 5 bases and J lost 3, with 18 bases in between. This CDR3 reads CAISKQGQTSTDTQYF. DNA of the CDR3: TGTGCCATCAGTAAACAGGGTCAAACCAGTACAGATACGCAGTATTTT.

This clone was observed a handful of times. This chain connects TRBV28 to TRBJ2-7, with 8 bases lining up with TRBD1. The CDR3 spans 15 residues. From germline, CDR1 is MDHEN and CDR2 SYDVKM. V trimming: 5 bases; J trimming: 2 bases; junction bases outside the gene matches: 8. Written as DNA, the CDR3 is TGTGCCAGCAGTATCCGGGACAGGAGGGCCTACGAGCAGTACTTC. Encoded protein: CASSIRDRRAYEQYF.

This clone was found a few times. The V gene is TRBV7-8, the J gene TRBJ1-3; 8 nucleotides agree with TRBD1. Germline CDR1 SGHVS, CDR2 FQNEAQ. V was clipped by 4 bases and J by 1 base; unmatched bases: 3. CDR3 size: 15 residues. The CDR3 loop reads CASSSYRGSGNTIYF. Here the CDR3 DNA reads TGTGCCAGCAGCTCCTACAGGGGGTCTGGAAACACCATATATTTT.

The V call is TRBV19, the J call TRBJ2-1; 7 bases fit TRBD1. The V segment lost 5 bases and the J segment 4 bases; nucleotides outside the gene matches: 11. The CDR3 is 16 residues long. Germline-derived CDR1 and CDR2 are LNHDA and SQIVND (reference sequence). The CDR3 nucleotides are TGTGCCAGTAGTTACAGGGGAAATCGTCTGTACAATGAGCAGTTCTTC. As protein: CASSYRGNRLYNEQFF.

The rearrangement joins TRBV19 to TRBJ1-2; 7 positions match TRBD1. The CDR3 totals 14 residues. The V gene end was trimmed by 4 bases and the J gene end by 3 bases; junction bases not matched to a gene: 5. Germline V gene lookup returns CDR1 LNHDA and CDR2 SQIVND (reference sequence). The CDR3 protein is CASSKGALDYGYTF. CDR3 in DNA: TGTGCCAGTAGTAAGGGGGCATTGGACTATGGCTACACCTTC.